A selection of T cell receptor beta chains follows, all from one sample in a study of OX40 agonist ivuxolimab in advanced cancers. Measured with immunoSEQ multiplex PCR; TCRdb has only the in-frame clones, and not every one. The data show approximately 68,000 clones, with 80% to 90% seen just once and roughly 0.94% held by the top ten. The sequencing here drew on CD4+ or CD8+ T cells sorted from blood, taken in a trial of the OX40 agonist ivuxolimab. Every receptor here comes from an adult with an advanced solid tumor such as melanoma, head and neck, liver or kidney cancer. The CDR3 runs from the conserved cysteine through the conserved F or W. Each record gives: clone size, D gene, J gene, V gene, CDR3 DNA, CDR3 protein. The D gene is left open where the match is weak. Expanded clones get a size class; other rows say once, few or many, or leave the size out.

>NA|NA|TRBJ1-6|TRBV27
TGTGCCAGCAGTTTAATGGCACCAGGGCGTTCACCCCTCCACTTT
CASSLMAPGRSPLHF
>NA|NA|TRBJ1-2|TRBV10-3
TGTGCCATCAGTGAAGGCTGGTCGGCATACGACTATGGCTACACCTTC
CAISEGWSAYDYGYTF
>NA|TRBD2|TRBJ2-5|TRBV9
TGTGCCAGCAGCCCCATAGGGACTAGCGGGGAGACCCAGTACTTC
CASSPIGTSGETQYF
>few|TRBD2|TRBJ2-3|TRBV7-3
TGTGCCAGCAGCGGAAGATCACTAGCGGGGAGCACAGATACGCAGTATTTT
CASSGRSLAGSTDTQYF
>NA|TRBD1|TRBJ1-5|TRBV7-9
TGTGCCAGCAGCTTAGGCACAGGGGGTAGCAATCAGCCCCAGCATTTT
CASSLGTGGSNQPQHF
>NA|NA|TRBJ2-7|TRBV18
TGTGCCAGCTCACCACAGGTCAGGGGCTACGAGCAGTACTTC
CASSPQVRGYEQYF
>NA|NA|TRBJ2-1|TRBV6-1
TGTGCCAGCAGTGAGCGCAAGCAGTTCTTC
CASSERKQFF
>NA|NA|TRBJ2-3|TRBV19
TGTGCCAGTAGTGACTGGGGGGTTAGCACAGATACGCAGTATTTT
CASSDWGVSTDTQYF
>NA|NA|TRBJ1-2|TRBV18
TGTGCCAGCTCACCCGAGAGGCAGCCCAACTATGGCTACACCTTC
CASSPERQPNYGYTF
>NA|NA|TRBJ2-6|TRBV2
TGTGCCAGCAGTCCCCAACAGGGCCCTGGGGCCAACGTCCTGACTTTC
CASSPQQGPGANVLTF
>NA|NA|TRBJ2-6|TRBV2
TGTGCCAGCAGGGTACAGGGTAGCTCTGGGGCCAACGTCCTGACTTTC
CASRVQGSSGANVLTF
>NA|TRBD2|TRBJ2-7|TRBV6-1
TGTGCCAGCAGTGAAGCCCTAGCGGGAGTTGACGAGCAGTACTTC
CASSEALAGVDEQYF
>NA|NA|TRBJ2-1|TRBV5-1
TGCGCCAGCAGCCCCGGAGGGGCGTCGAAGGGTGAGCAGTTCTTC
CASSPGGASKGEQFF
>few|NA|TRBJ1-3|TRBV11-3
TGTGCCAGCAGCTTGGGAGGAGGAAACACCATATATTTT
CASSLGGGNTIYF
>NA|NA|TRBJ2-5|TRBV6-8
TGTGCCAGCAGTTTGGGACCCTTGGGGGAGACCCAGTACTTC
CASSLGPLGETQYF
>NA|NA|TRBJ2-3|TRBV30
TGTGCCTGGAGTGTAGGTCACACAGATACGCAGTATTTT
CAWSVGHTDTQYF
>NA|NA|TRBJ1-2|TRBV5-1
TGCGCCAGCAGCCGAGACACCACTAACTATGGCTACACCTTC
CASSRDTTNYGYTF
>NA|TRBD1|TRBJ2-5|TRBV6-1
TGTGCCAGCAGAGACAGGGGGCAAGAGACCCAGTACTTC
CASRDRGQETQYF
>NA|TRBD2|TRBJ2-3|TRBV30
TGTGCCTGGAGGACTAGCGGGAGTATAGATACGCAGTATTTT
CAWRTSGSIDTQYF
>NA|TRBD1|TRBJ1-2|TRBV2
TGTGCCAGCAGGGACACCCCGGGACAGCTCTACACCTTC
CASRDTPGQLYTF
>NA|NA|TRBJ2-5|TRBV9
TGTGCCAGCAGCGTCTCAACCGGGCAGTTCGGAACTATGGAGACCCAGTACTTC
CASSVSTGQFGTMETQYF
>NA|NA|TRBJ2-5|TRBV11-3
TGTGCCAGCAGCTTAGGGGGCTTTGGTAGGACACAAGAGACCCAGTACTTC
CASSLGGFGRTQETQYF
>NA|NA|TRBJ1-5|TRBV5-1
TGCGCCAGCAGCCCGGAGGGGGGCCAGCCCCAGCATTTT
CASSPEGGQPQHF
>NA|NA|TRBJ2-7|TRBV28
TGTGCCAGCAGCCCAAGCCTAGGACAGTACGAGCAGTACTTC
CASSPSLGQYEQYF
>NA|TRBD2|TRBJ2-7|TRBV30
TGTGCCTGGAGTGCACCCGGGACTAGCGGACTCTACGAGCAGTACTTC
CAWSAPGTSGLYEQYF
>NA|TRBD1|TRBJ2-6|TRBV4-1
TGCGCCAGCAGCCAAGCCGACAGGGGGCGCTCTGGGGCCAACGTCCTGACTTTC
CASSQADRGRSGANVLTF
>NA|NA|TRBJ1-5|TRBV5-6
TGTGCCAGCAGCTTGTGGACGGCAGTAAATCAGCCCCAGCATTTT
CASSLWTAVNQPQHF
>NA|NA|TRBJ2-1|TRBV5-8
TGTGCCAGCAGCTTGGGGGGTTCGGTGAGCTGGGAAGAGCAGTTCTTC
CASSLGGSVSWEEQFF
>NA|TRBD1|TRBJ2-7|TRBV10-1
TGCGCCAGCAGTGGGGACAGCTACGAGCAGTACTTC
CASSGDSYEQYF
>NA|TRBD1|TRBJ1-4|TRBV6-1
TGTGCCAGCAGAGGACAGGGCGCCGTTGAAAAACTGTTTTTT
CASRGQGAVEKLFF
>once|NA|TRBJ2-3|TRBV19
TGTGCCAGTAGCGACAGGTGGGGAACAGATACGCAGTATTTT
CASSDRWGTDTQYF
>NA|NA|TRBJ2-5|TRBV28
TGTGCCAGCAGTTTGGGGTCGAAAGAGACCCAGTACTTC
CASSLGSKETQYF
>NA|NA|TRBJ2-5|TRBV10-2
TGCGCCAGCAGTTTCAGGGCTGAGACCCAGTACTTC
CASSFRAETQYF
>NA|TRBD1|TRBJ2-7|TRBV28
TGTGCCAGCAGACGCGGGACAGGAGGCTCCTACGAGCAGTACTTC
CASRRGTGGSYEQYF
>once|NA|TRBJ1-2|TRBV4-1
TGCGCCAGCAGCCAAGATATCCAGGGGTTTAACTATGGCTACACCTTC
CASSQDIQGFNYGYTF
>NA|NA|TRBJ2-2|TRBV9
TGTGCCAGCTCTAGCGTGATGTCCGGGGAGCTGTTTTTT
CASSSVMSGELFF
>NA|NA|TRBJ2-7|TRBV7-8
TGTGCCAGCAGCGCGGGACCGGGACTTCCTGTAGAGCAGTACTTC
CASSAGPGLPVEQYF
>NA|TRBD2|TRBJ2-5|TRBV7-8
TGTGCCAGCAGCTTAGGGCTAGCGGGAGGGGAGACCCAGTACTTC
CASSLGLAGGETQYF
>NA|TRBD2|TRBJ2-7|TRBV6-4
TGTGCCAGCAACGGGACTAGCGGGGACCCATTGGGGGAGCAGTACTTC
CASNGTSGDPLGEQYF
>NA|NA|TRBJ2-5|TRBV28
TGTGCCAGCAGTTTAGATGGGGGACTCCAGCAAGAGACCCAGTACTTC
CASSLDGGLQQETQYF
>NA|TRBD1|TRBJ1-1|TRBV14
TGTGCCAGCAGCCGAGACAGGGCTGAAGCTTTCTTT
CASSRDRAEAFF
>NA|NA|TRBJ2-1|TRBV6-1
TGTGCCAGCAGTGATCCTCGGCAGGGGATCGGCAATGAGCAGTTCTTC
CASSDPRQGIGNEQFF
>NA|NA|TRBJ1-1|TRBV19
TGTGCCAGTAGTAAGGTCGGGGGGAGGCTTACTTCAATGAACACTGAAGCTTTCTTT
CASSKVGGRLTSMNTEAFF
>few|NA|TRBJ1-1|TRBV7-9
TGTGCCAGCAGCTTTAGACAGCTTGAAGCTTTCTTT
CASSFRQLEAFF
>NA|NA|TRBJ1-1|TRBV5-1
TGCGCCAGCAGTTTGGGGGATCTGGGCACTGAAGCTTTCTTT
CASSLGDLGTEAFF
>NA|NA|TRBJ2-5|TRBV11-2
TGTGCCAGCAGCCGAGGGTTCCAGGAGACCCAGTACTTC
CASSRGFQETQYF
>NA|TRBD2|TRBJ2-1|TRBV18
TGTGCCAGCTCACCACCCGGACTAGCGGGAGGGAGCTCCTACAATGAGCAGTTCTTC
CASSPPGLAGGSSYNEQFF
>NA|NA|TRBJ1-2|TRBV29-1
TGCAGCGTCGCCGGAGAGGTGGGGGGTGGCTACACCTTC
CSVAGEVGGGYTF
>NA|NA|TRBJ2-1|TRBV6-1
TGTGCCAGCAGTGAAGTGGCCGGGGTGGAGCAGTTCTTC
CASSEVAGVEQFF
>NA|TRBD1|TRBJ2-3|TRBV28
TGTGCCAGCATACAGGGGGCGCGGGGCACAGATACGCAGTATTTT
CASIQGARGTDTQYF
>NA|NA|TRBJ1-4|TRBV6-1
TGTGCCAGCAATTTGGGTGGGCCTATGGAAAAACTGTTTTTT
CASNLGGPMEKLFF
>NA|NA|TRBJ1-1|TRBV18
TGTGCCAGCTCCCATGACACGGCCATGAACACTGAAGCTTTCTTT
CASSHDTAMNTEAFF
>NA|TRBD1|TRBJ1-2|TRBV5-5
TGTGCCAGCAGCTCAGAACCGGGACAGGGGGACTATGGCTACACCTTC
CASSSEPGQGDYGYTF
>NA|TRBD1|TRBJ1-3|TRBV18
TGTGCCAGCTCACCGATCACAGGGGAAAAGTCTGGAAACACCATATATTTT
CASSPITGEKSGNTIYF
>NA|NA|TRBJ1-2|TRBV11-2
TGTGCCAGCAGCTCCCTAAGGCGCGGGGGCTACACCTTC
CASSSLRRGGYTF
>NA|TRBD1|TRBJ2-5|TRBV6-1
TGTGCCAGCAGGGTCCAGGGGGCTTTGGAGACCCAGTACTTC
CASRVQGALETQYF
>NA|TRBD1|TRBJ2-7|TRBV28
TGTGCCAGCAGGATGACAGGGGGCAGCGGATACGAGCAGTACTTC
CASRMTGGSGYEQYF
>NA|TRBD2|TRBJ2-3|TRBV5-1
TGCGCCAGCAGTTCAGGACTAGCGCAGAGCACAGATACGCAGTATTTT
CASSSGLAQSTDTQYF
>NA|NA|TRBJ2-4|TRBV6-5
TGTGCCAGCAGTTACTCGCGACTAGCCAAAAACATTCAGTACTTC
CASSYSRLAKNIQYF